This TCR beta chain came from a study of OX40 agonist ivuxolimab in advanced cancers. The protocol was immunoSEQ multiplex PCR, while the TCRdb copy is restricted to in-frame clones and leaves out a portion. Of about 49,000 clones listed, 85% are singletons. CDR1 and CDR2 (germline): SGDLS, YYNGEE. The CDR3 runs 14 residues. V shed 4 bases and J shed 1 base, with 9 bases lying between them. The receptor comes from an adult with an advanced solid tumor such as melanoma, head and neck, liver or kidney cancer. V usage is TRBV9 and J usage is TRBJ1-5, with D possibly matching TRBD1 (5 bases). The specimen comprised CD4+ or CD8+ T cells sorted from blood, sampled in a trial of the OX40 agonist ivuxolimab. The CDR3 DNA reads TGTGCCAGCAGCTCGGAGGGGAGCAATCAGCCCCAGCATTTT. Protein product: CASSSEGSNQPQHF.